This TCR beta chain was recovered during a study of T cell repertoires in cytomegalovirus infection (dated 2019 in TCRdb). Regarding the research as a whole: Alongside well-studied HLA-B-restricted epitopes, the peptide stimulations were aimed at recently identified HLA-C-restricted CMV epitopes, whose presentation resists viral immunomodulation. Because public TCR beta signatures pointed to carriage of CMV infection together with the matching HLA type, the HLA type of each donor mattered for the analysis. Summary of the overall study and its limitations: The ex vivo response was dominated by HLA-C-restricted CMV-specific TCR beta clonotypes, and the single most frequent clonotype in two of eight donors was supplied by these HLA-C-restricted clonotypes. In both this cohort and an independent cohort of 300 to 450 donors, the cumulative frequency of public TCR beta family members distinguished carriers of CMV infection plus the relevant HLA type.

This clonotype came up a few times. Its cognate antigen has yet to be identified. No base qualities exist here, and no much larger clone lies one base off it. Cut back by 3 bases and 1 base, the V and J ends lie 10 bases apart. CDR1 and CDR2, looked up from the germline V gene, are SGDLS and YYNGEE. Counted from cysteine to phenylalanine, this CDR3 has 14 amino acids. Here the CDR3 DNA is all that survives: 42 bases in frame from base 1. According to the study, the label for this sample's treatment or condition signals: in vitro stimulation with specific CMV peptide epitopes to enrich CMV-specific T cells. The instrument was an Illumina HiSeq 1500. Through fastp at Q25 and MiXCR, TCRdb rebuilt clones from the public reads, retaining in-frame beta chains. Rows with a matching CDR3 protein are joined into one entry that keeps the most common DNA and genes. Within this sample are hundreds of thousands of distinct CDR3 sequences, with 32% of them counted one time only. The top ten clonotypes cover around 12% of the sample.

Sequencing was performed on cultured CD8+ T cells from PBMCs, taken from culture after CMV antigen stimulation. The TCR was taken from a human donor in good health (CMV status not recorded). Some clones in this sample may be carry-over from other donors' samples. The chain is assembled from TRBV9 and TRBJ1-1; the best D guess is TRBD1, with 6 bases matching. In nucleotide form, the sequence is TGTGCCAGCAGCGGGGGACACCCGAACACTGAAGCTTTCTTT. This yields the protein CASSGGHPNTEAFF.